The clone carrying this TCR beta chain was observed a few times. The antigen is unknown. Germline loops: CDR1 MGHRA, CDR2 YSYEKL. V shed 4 bases and J shed 8 bases, with 9 bases lying between them. The CDR3 runs to 12 residues. The sample is drawn from a study of cytomegalovirus exposure and HLA in healthy donors. Broader study findings: Across HLA loci, a later analysis found differing TCR association rates, with DRB1 most and HLA-C fewest.

Researchers ran the PCR with 60 Vbeta and 13 Jbeta primers. Generated by immunoSEQ multiplex PCR, the TCRdb table keeps only in-frame clones and is missing some. The table has roughly 180,000 clones, roughly 9.5% seen once. The J gene is TRBJ2-1, the V gene TRBV4-1; D is unresolved. Sequencing input: PBMCs. The receptor's source is a woman aged 25 to 39 in good health and CMV-seropositive. The CDR3, as DNA: TGCGCCAGCAGCCGTAGAAGCGATGAGCAGTTCTTC. Protein product: CASSRRSDEQFF.